A selection of T cell receptor beta chains follows, all from one sample in a study of technical replicates of blood from a few donors. Some clones are missing from TCRdb's copy, which holds only in-frame ones; the method was immunoSEQ multiplex PCR. The sample yields roughly 93,000 clones, around 95% seen once. Sequenced input: T cells isolated from PBMCs. The receptors were gathered from a human donor in good health. The CDR3 runs from the conserved cysteine through the conserved F or W. Each record gives: J gene, D gene, V gene, clone size, CDR3 protein, CDR3 DNA. A D gene is named only where the DNA matches it firmly. Not all rows give a size; the values are once, few, many and, for expanded clones, a class.

j_gene: TRBJ1-4; d_gene: -; v_gene: TRBV6-1; abundance: -; CDR3aa: CASRIGGGNEKLFF; CDR3nt: TGTGCCAGCAGAATCGGCGGGGGCAACGAAAAACTGTTTTTT
j_gene: TRBJ2-3; d_gene: -; v_gene: TRBV19; abundance: -; CDR3aa: CASSTGGRGSDTQYF; CDR3nt: TGTGCCAGTAGTACGGGGGGCAGGGGTTCAGATACGCAGTATTTT
j_gene: TRBJ2-3; d_gene: -; v_gene: TRBV6-5; abundance: -; CDR3aa: CASRTGESPDTQYF; CDR3nt: TGTGCCAGCAGGACCGGGGAATCTCCCGATACGCAGTATTTT
j_gene: TRBJ2-1; d_gene: -; v_gene: TRBV11-3; abundance: -; CDR3aa: CASSLRRVSYNEQFF; CDR3nt: TGTGCCAGCAGCTTAAGGAGGGTTTCGTACAATGAGCAGTTCTTC
j_gene: TRBJ2-1; d_gene: TRBD1; v_gene: TRBV14; abundance: -; CDR3aa: CASSPTLADRGPHNEQFF; CDR3nt: TGTGCCAGCAGCCCCACACTCGCGGACAGGGGGCCACACAATGAGCAGTTCTTC
j_gene: TRBJ2-4; d_gene: -; v_gene: TRBV2; abundance: once; CDR3aa: CASSLPQNIQYF; CDR3nt: TGTGCCAGCAGCCTACCACAAAACATTCAGTACTTC
j_gene: TRBJ2-3; d_gene: TRBD2; v_gene: TRBV19; abundance: -; CDR3aa: CASSIWGLVTDTQYF; CDR3nt: TGTGCCAGTAGTATATGGGGACTAGTCACAGATACGCAGTATTTT
j_gene: TRBJ1-2; d_gene: TRBD1; v_gene: TRBV28; abundance: few; CDR3aa: CASSQGQGAGFYGYTF; CDR3nt: TGTGCCAGCAGCCAAGGACAGGGGGCTGGGTTCTATGGCTACACCTTC
j_gene: TRBJ1-1; d_gene: -; v_gene: TRBV20-1; abundance: few; CDR3aa: CSAPLNTEAFF; CDR3nt: TGCAGTGCCCCCCTCAACACTGAAGCTTTCTTT
j_gene: TRBJ2-7; d_gene: -; v_gene: TRBV5-1; abundance: -; CDR3aa: CASSLTAGSYEQYF; CDR3nt: TGCGCCAGCAGCTTGACAGCCGGATCCTACGAGCAGTACTTC